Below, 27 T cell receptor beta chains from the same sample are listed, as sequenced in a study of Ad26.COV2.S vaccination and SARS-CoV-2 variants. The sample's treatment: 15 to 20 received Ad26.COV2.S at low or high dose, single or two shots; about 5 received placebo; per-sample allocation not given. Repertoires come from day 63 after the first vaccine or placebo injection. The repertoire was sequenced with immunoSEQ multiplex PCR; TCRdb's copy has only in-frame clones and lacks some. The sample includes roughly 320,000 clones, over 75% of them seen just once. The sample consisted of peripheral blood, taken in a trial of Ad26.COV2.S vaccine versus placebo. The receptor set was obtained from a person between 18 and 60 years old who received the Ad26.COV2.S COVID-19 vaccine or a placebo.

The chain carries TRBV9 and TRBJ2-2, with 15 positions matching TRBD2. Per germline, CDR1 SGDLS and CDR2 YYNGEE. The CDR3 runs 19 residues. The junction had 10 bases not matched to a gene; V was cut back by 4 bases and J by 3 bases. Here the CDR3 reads CASSYGVGLAGGDTGELFF. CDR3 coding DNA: TGTGCCAGCAGCTACGGTGTGGGACTAGCGGGGGGAGACACCGGGGAGCTGTTTTTT.

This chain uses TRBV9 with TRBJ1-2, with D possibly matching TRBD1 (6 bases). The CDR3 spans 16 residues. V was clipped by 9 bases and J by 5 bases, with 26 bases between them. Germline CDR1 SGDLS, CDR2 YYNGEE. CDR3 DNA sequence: TGTGCCACGCCTTTGTGGCAGGGGACGACCCTTTATGGCTACACCTTC. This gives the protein CATPLWQGTTLYGYTF.

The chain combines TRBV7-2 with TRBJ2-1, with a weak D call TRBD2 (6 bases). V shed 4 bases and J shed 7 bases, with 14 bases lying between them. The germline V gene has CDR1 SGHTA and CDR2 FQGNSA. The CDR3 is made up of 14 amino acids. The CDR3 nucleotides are TGTGCCAGCAGCTCCTCGGGACTCCAGAATGAGCAGTTCTTC. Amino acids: CASSSSGLQNEQFF.

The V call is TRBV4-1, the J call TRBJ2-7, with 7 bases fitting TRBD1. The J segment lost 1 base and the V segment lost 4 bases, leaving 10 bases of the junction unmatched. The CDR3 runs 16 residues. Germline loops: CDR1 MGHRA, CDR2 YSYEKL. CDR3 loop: CASSPSSGQMSYEQYF. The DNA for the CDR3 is TGCGCCAGCAGCCCCAGCTCGGGACAGATGTCCTACGAGCAGTACTTC.

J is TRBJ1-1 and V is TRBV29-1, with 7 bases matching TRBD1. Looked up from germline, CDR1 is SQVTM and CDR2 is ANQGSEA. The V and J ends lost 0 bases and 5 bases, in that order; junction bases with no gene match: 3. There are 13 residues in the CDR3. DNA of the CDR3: TGCAGCGTTGAAGAGACAGGGAGTACTGAAGCTTTCTTT. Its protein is CSVEETGSTEAFF.

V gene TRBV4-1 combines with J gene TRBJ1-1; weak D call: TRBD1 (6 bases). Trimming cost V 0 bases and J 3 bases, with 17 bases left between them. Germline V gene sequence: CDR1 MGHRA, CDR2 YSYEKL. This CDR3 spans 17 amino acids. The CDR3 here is CASSQESPGGRDTEAFF. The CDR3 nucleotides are TGCGCCAGCAGCCAAGAATCCCCGGGGGGGCGAGACACTGAAGCTTTCTTT.

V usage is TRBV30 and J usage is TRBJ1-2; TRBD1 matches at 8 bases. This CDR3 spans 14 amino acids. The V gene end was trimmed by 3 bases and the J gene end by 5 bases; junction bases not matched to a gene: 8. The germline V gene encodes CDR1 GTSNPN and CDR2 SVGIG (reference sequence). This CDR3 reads CAWSADRGGYGYTF. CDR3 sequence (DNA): TGTGCCTGGAGCGCAGACAGGGGAGGGTATGGCTACACCTTC.

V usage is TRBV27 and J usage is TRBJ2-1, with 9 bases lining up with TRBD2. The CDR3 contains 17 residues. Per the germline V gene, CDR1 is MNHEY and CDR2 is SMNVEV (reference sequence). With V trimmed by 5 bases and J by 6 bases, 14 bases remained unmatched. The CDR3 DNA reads TGTGCCAGCAGTCCCATATTCAGCGGGGGGCTTCTCAATGAGCAGTTCTTC. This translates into CASSPIFSGGLLNEQFF.

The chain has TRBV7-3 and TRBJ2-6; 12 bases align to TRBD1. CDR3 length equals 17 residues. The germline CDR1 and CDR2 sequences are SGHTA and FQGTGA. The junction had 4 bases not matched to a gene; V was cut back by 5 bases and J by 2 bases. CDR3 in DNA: TGTGCCAGCAGCCTGGGACAGGGGGCGACTGGGGCCAACGTCCTGACTTTC. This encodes CASSLGQGATGANVLTF. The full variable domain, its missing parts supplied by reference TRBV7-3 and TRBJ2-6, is GAGVSQTPSNKVTEKGKYVELRCDPISGHTALYWYRQSLGQGPEFLIYFQGTGAADDSGLPNDRFFAVRPEGSVSTLKIQRTERGDSAVYLCASSLGQGATGANVLTFGAGSRLTVL.

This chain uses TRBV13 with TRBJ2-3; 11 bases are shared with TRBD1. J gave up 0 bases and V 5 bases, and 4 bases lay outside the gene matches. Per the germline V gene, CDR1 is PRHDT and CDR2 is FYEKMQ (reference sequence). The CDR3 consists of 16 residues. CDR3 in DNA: TGTGCCAGCAGCACAGGGACAGGGGGGAGCACAGATACGCAGTATTTT. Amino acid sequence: CASSTGTGGSTDTQYF.

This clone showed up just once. CDR3 loop: CASSLVGPQYEQYF. Here the CDR3 DNA reads TGTGCCAGCAGCTTGGTGGGGCCCCAGTACGAGCAGTACTTC. The chain couples TRBV5-4 to TRBJ2-7; TRBD1 might be the D (5 bases). Trimming removed 0 bases from V and 4 bases from J, with 11 bases in between. Germline V CDR1 and CDR2: SGHNT, YYREEE (reference sequence). This CDR3 spans 14 amino acids.

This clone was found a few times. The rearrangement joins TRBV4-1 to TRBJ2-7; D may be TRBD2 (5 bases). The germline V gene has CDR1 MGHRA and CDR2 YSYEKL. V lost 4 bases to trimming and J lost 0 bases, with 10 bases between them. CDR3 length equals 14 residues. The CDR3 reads CASSLGEGSYEQYF. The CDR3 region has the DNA TGCGCCAGCAGCCTCGGAGAGGGCTCCTACGAGCAGTACTTC.

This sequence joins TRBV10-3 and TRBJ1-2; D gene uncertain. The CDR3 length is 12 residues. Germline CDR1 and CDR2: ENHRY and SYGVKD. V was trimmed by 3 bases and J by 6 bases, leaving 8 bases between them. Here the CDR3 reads CAISEHVDGYTF. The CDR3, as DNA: TGTGCCATCAGTGAACATGTCGATGGCTACACCTTC.

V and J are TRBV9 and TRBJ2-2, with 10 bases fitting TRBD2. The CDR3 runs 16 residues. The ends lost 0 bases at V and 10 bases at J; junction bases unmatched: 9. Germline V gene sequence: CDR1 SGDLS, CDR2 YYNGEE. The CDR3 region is CASSVVSSGGPVELFF. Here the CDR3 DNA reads TGTGCCAGCAGCGTAGTGTCTAGCGGGGGTCCCGTGGAGCTGTTTTTT.

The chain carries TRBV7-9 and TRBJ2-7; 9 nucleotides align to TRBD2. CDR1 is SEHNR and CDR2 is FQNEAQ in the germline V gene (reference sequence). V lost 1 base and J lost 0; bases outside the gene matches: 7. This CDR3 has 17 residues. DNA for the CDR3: TGTGCCAGCAGCTTAGGGGTAGCGGGGGAGACCTCCTACGAGCAGTACTTC. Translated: CASSLGVAGETSYEQYF.

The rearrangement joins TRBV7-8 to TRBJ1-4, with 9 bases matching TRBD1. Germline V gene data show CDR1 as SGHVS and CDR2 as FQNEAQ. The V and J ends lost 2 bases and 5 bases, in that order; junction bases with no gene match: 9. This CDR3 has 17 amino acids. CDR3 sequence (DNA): TGTGCCAGCAGCTTACCCACACAGGGGGCCCTCAATGAAAAACTGTTTTTT. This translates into CASSLPTQGALNEKLFF. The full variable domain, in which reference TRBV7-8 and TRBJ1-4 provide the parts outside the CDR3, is GAGVSQSPRYKVAKRGQDVALRCDPISGHVSLFWYQQALGQGPEFLTYFQNEAQLDKSGLPSDRFFAERPEGSVSTLKIQRTQQEDSAVYLCASSLPTQGALNEKLFFGSGTQLSVL.

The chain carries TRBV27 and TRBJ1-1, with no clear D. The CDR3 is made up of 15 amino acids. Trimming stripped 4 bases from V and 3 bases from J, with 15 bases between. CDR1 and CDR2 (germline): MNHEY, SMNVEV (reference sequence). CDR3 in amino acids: CASSSSGFMDTEAFF. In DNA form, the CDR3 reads TGTGCCAGCAGTTCGTCGGGGTTTATGGACACTGAAGCTTTCTTT.

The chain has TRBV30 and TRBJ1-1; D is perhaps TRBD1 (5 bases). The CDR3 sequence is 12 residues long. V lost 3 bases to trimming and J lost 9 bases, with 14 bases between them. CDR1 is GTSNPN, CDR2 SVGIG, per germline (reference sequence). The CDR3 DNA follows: TGTGCCTGGAGAACCTCCGTGGGGCAAGCTTTCTTT. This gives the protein CAWRTSVGQAFF. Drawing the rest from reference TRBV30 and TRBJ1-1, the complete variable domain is SQTIHQWPATLVQPVGSPLSLECTVEGTSNPNLYWYRQAAGRGLQLLFYSVGIGQISSEVPQNLSASRPQDRQFILSSKKLLLSDSGFYLCAWRTSVGQAFFGQGTRLTVV.

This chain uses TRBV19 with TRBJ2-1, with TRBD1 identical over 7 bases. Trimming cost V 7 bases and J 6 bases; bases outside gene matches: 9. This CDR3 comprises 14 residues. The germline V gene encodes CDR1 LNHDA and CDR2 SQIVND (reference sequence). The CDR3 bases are TGTGCCAGTATAGGGCGACAGGGAACCAATGAGCAGTTCTTC. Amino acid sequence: CASIGRQGTNEQFF.

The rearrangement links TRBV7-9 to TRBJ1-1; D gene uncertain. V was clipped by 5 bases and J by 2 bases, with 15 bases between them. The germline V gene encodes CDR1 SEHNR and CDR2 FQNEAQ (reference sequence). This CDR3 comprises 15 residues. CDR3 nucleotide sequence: TGTGCCAGCAGCCCCCCTCAGGTCAATAACACTGAAGCTTTCTTT. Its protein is CASSPPQVNNTEAFF.

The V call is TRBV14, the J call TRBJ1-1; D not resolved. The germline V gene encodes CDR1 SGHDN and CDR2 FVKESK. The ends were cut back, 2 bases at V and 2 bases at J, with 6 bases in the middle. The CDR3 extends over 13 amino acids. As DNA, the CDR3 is TGTGCCAGCAGCCAACACCCAAACACTGAAGCTTTCTTT. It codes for CASSQHPNTEAFF.

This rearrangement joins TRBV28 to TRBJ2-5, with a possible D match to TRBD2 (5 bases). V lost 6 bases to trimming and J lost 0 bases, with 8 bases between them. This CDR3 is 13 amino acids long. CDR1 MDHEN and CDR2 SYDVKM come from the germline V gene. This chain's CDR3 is CASRGGNQETQYF. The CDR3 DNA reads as TGTGCCAGCAGAGGAGGAAACCAAGAGACCCAGTACTTC.

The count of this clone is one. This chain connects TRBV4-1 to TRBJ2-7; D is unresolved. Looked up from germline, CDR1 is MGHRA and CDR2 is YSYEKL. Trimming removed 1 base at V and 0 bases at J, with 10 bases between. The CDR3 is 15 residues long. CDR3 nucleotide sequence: TGCGCCAGCAGCCAAGTTGAAGCTAGCTCCTACGAGCAGTACTTC. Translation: CASSQVEASSYEQYF.

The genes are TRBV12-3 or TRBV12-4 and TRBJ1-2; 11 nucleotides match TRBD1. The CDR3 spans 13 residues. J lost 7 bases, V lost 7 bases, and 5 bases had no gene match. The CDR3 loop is CASTQDRGLGYTF. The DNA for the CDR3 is TGTGCCAGCACCCAGGACAGGGGGCTTGGCTACACCTTC.

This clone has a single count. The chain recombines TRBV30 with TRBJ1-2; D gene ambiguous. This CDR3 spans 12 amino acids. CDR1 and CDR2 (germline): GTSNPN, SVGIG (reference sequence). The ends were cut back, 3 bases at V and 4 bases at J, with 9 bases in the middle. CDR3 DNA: TGTGCCTGGAGCGACGGATCCTATGGCTACACCTTC. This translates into CAWSDGSYGYTF.

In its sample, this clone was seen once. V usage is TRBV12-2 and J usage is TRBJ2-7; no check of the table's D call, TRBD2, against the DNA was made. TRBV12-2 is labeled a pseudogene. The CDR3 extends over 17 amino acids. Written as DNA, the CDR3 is TGTGCAAGTCGCTCGGGACTAGCGGGGGGCCTCTCCTACGAGCAGTACTTC. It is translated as CASRSGLAGGLSYEQYF.

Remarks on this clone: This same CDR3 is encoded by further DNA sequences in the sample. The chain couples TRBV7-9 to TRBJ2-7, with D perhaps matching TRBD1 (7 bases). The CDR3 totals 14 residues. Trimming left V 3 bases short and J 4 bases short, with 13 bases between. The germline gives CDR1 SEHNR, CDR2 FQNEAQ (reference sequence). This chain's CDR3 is CASSLGRGAYEQYF. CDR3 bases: TGTGCCAGCAGCTTGGGCAGGGGGGCTTACGAGCAGTACTTC. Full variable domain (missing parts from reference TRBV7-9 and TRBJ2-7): DTGVSQNPRHKITKRGQNVTFRCDPISEHNRLYWYRQTLGQGPEFLTYFQNEAQLEKSRLLSDRFSAERPKGSFSTLEIQRTEQGDSAMYLCASSLGRGAYEQYFGPGTRLTVT.